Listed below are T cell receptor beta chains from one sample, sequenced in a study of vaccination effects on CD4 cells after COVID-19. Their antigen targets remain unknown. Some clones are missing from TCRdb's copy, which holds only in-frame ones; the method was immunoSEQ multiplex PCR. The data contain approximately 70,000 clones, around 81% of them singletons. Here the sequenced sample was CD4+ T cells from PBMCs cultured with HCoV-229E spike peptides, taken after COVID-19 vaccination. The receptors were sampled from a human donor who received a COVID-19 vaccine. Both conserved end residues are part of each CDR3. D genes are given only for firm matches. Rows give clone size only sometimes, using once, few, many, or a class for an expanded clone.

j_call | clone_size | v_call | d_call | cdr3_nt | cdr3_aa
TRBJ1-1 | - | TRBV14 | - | TGTGCCAGCAGCCAAGAAGCAAGAACAAGTGAAGCTTTCTTT | CASSQEARTSEAFF
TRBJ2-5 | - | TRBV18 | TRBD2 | TGTGCCAGCTCACCACTCAGCGGGGGGGTAGAGACCCAGTACTTC | CASSPLSGGVETQYF
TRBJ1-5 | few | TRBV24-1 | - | TGTGCCACCAGTGATGGTCACCTGGGATCCAATCAGCCCCAGCATTTT | CATSDGHLGSNQPQHF
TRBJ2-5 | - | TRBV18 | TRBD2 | TGTGCCAGCTCAACGACTAGCGCTAAAGAGACCCAGTACTTC | CASSTTSAKETQYF
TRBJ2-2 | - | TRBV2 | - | TGTGCCAGCAGTGAAAAGGGACTGAACACCGGGGAGCTGTTTTTT | CASSEKGLNTGELFF
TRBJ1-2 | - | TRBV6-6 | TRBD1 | TGTGCCAGCAGTCCCGGACAGGGTGGGAACTATGGCTACACCTTC | CASSPGQGGNYGYTF
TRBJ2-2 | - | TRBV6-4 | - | TGTGCCAGCAGTCCCGCTCAGGACACCGGGGAGCTGTTTTTT | CASSPAQDTGELFF
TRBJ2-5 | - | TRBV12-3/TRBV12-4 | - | TGTGCCAGTGCCCGAGGAATAGAGACCCAGTACTTC | CASARGIETQYF
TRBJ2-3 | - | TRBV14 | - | TGTGCCAGCAGCTACGATCCTGTAGATACGCAGTATTTT | CASSYDPVDTQYF
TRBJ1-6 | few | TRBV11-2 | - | TGTGCCAGCAGCATAGGACAGCTCTGGGATTCACCCCTCCACTTT | CASSIGQLWDSPLHF
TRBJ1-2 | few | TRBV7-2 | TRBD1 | TGTGCCAGCAGCGCCTCCGGGACAGGGGGGAGGATCTATGGCTACACCTTC | CASSASGTGGRIYGYTF
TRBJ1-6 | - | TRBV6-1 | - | TGTGCCAGCAGCGAACCGGGAAGCTCCTATAATTCACCCCTCCACTTT | CASSEPGSSYNSPLHF
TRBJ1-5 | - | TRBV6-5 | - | TGTGCCAGCAGTTTCCAGGGGAATCAGCCCCAGCATTTT | CASSFQGNQPQHF
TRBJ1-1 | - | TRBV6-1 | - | TGTGCCAGCAGTGAAGTTGTACCACCTGAAGCTTTCTTT | CASSEVVPPEAFF
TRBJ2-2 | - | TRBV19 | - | TGTGCCAGTAGTAGGTGGGGTGCGAACACCGGGGAGCTGTTTTTT | CASSRWGANTGELFF